The 25 T cell receptor beta chains reported below all come from one sample, sequenced in a study of blood T cell repertoires in COVID-19. The method was immunoSEQ multiplex PCR; TCRdb's version includes in-frame clones alone and lacks a portion of them. The data hold about 170,000 clones, with roughly 83% observed a single time. Sequenced sample: PBMCs or T cells enriched from blood (not recorded which). The receptor set was obtained from a woman aged 50 to 60 who had recovered from COVID-19.

The chain carries TRBV6-4 and TRBJ2-3; possible D gene TRBD2, 7 bases. V was shortened by 7 bases and J by 2 bases, with 19 bases between the two germline ends. Germline V gene data show CDR1 as MRHNA and CDR2 as SNTAGT. The CDR3 covers 16 residues. The CDR3 is CASKQGRGGATDTQYF. The CDR3 DNA sequence: TGTGCCAGCAAACAGGGTAGAGGGGGGGCCACAGATACGCAGTATTTT.

The chain links TRBV10-1 to TRBJ1-1; weak D call: TRBD1 (5 bases). The V end lost 0 bases, the J end lost 8 bases, and 10 bases lay between the germline ends. CDR3 length: 13 amino acids. Germline V lookup: CDR1 WNHNN, CDR2 SYGVQD (reference sequence). CDR3 bases: TGCGCCAGCAGTGAGTCGGAAGGGGCCGAAGCTTTCTTT. Protein: CASSESEGAEAFF.

The chain employs TRBV28 and TRBJ1-3; no firm D call. V lost 5 bases, J lost 4 bases, and 18 bases lay in between. Germline loops: CDR1 MDHEN, CDR2 SYDVKM. The length of the CDR3 is 16 residues. CDR3 sequence (DNA): TGTGCCAGCAGTCCCTGGACTCCGACAAGCGGAAACACCATATATTTT. This gives the protein CASSPWTPTSGNTIYF.

The rearrangement uses TRBV19 and TRBJ2-1; unclear D gene. The CDR3 runs 15 residues. Germline CDR1 reads LNHDA; CDR2 reads SQIVND (reference sequence). V was trimmed by 5 bases and J by 0 bases, leaving 11 bases between them. DNA for the CDR3: TGTGCCAGTAGTTTAGGTTCCCGCTCCTACAATGAGCAGTTCTTC. Translating gives CASSLGSRSYNEQFF.

In this sample, this clone turned up once. This chain links TRBV7-9 with TRBJ1-1, with D perhaps matching TRBD1 (6 bases). Germline CDR1 is SEHNR and CDR2 is FQNEAQ (reference sequence). The length of the CDR3 is 16 residues. Deletions cut 4 bases from V and 7 bases from J, with 22 bases between. CDR3 bases: TGTGCCAGCAGCTCCCCGGCGGGGGCAGGGGCTGGTGAAGCTTTCTTT. Its protein product is CASSSPAGAGAGEAFF.

This clone was picked up one time. The chain joins TRBV19 to TRBJ2-1, with 8 bases aligning to TRBD1. The CDR3 has 15 amino acids. The V gene end was trimmed by 6 bases and the J gene end by 2 bases; junction bases not matched to a gene: 6. Per germline, CDR1 LNHDA and CDR2 SQIVND (reference sequence). CDR3 DNA: TGTGCCAGTAGGGATGAGGACAGGGCCTACAATGAGCAGTTCTTC. It is translated as CASRDEDRAYNEQFF.

This rearrangement joins TRBV7-3 to TRBJ2-2, with D possibly TRBD1 on 6 matching bases. From germline, CDR1 is SGHTA and CDR2 FQGTGA. The germline V and J ends were trimmed by 5 bases and 8 bases, with 9 bases remaining between them. This CDR3 contains 12 residues. The CDR3 sequence is CASSTGTGELFF. The CDR3 nucleotides are TGTGCCAGCAGCACCGGGACAGGGGAGCTGTTTTTT.

This chain connects TRBV2 to TRBJ1-5; D call uncertain. Trimming removed 4 bases at V and 7 bases at J, with 14 bases between. Germline CDR1 reads SNHLY; CDR2 reads FYNNEI. The CDR3 runs to 14 residues. The CDR3 DNA is TGTGCCAGCAGTGTCAGGCGGAGGGAACAGCCCCAGCATTTT. Translation: CASSVRRREQPQHF.

The chain recombines TRBV18 with TRBJ1-3; 8 nucleotides agree with TRBD1. The CDR3 spans 15 residues. CDR1 and CDR2 (germline): KGHSH, LQKENI. V was pared by 3 bases and J by 4 bases, with 5 bases of the junction left unmatched. The CDR3 spells CASSPGQGLGNTIYF. The CDR3 coding sequence is TGTGCCAGCTCACCTGGACAGGGACTAGGAAACACCATATATTTT.

V gene TRBV6-5 combines with J gene TRBJ2-1, with D tentatively TRBD2 (5 bases). The CDR3 runs to 14 residues. Between the trimmed V and J ends, which lost 4 bases and 6 bases, there was a span of 13 bases. Germline lookup yields CDR1 MNHEY and CDR2 SVGAGI. The CDR3 loop is CASSSLATRNEQFF. CDR3 sequence (DNA): TGTGCCAGCAGTTCTTTAGCGACCCGCAATGAGCAGTTCTTC.

The chain couples TRBV9 to TRBJ1-6; TRBD1 matches at 9 bases. Germline CDR1 is SGDLS and CDR2 is YYNGEE. This CDR3 is 18 amino acids long. V was pared by 0 bases and J by 0 bases, with 4 bases of the junction left unmatched. CDR3 DNA sequence: TGTGCCAGCAGCGTAGTTGGGACAGGGAGCTCCTATAATTCACCCCTCCACTTT. Translating it yields CASSVVGTGSSYNSPLHF. Supplemented by reference TRBV9 and TRBJ1-6, the full variable domain reads DSGVTQTPKHLITATGQRVTLRCSPRSGDLSVYWYQQSLDQGLQFLIQYYNGEERAKGNILERFSAQQFPDLHSELNLSSLELGDSALYFCASSVVGTGSSYNSPLHFGNGTRLTVT.

The chain uses TRBV3-1 (or the pseudogene TRBV3-2) and TRBJ1-2; D not certain. Trimming took off 4 bases at V and 8 bases at J, with 14 bases between the two ends. Germline CDR1 reads LGHDT; CDR2 reads YNNKEL (reference sequence). This CDR3 comprises 13 residues. CDR3 region: CASSRTPTYGYTF. The CDR3 DNA follows: TGTGCCAGCAGCCGAACTCCAACTTACGGCTACACCTTC.

This clone was picked up a small number of times. The V gene is TRBV4-1, the J gene TRBJ2-7; TRBD2 matches at 14 bases. Looked up from germline, CDR1 is MGHRA and CDR2 is YSYEKL. CDR3 size: 17 residues. After removal of 0 bases from V and 5 bases from J, the junction contained 6 bases not matched to a gene. CDR3 nucleotides: TGCGCCAGCAGCCAAGATGGTGGACTAGCGGGAGGAAACGAGCAGTACGTC. This translates into CASSQDGGLAGGNEQYV.

The chain combines TRBV20-1 with TRBJ2-3; D gene uncertain. V lost 2 bases, J lost 6 bases, and 3 bases lay in between. The CDR3 runs 10 residues. CDR1 DFQATT and CDR2 SNEGSKA come from the germline V gene (reference sequence). CDR3 amino acids: CSARQDTQYF. Here the CDR3 DNA reads TGCAGTGCTAGACAGGATACGCAGTATTTT.

V usage is TRBV7-9 and J usage is TRBJ2-5; TRBD2 matches at 7 bases. After removal of 2 bases from V and 5 bases from J, the junction contained 5 bases not matched to a gene. The CDR3 extends over 14 amino acids. Germline CDR1 is SEHNR and CDR2 is FQNEAQ (reference sequence). CDR3 bases: TGTGCCAGCAGCTTACGGGACTATCTGGAGACCCAGTACTTC. This gives the protein CASSLRDYLETQYF.

The chain recombines TRBV7-9 with TRBJ2-3, with 9 bases fitting TRBD2. The CDR3 has 15 residues. The germline gives CDR1 SEHNR, CDR2 FQNEAQ (reference sequence). J was trimmed by 3 bases and V by 5 bases; bases with no gene match: 6. The DNA of the CDR3 is TGTGCCAGCAGCCATAGCGGGAGCCCTACAGATACGCAGTATTTT. Its translation: CASSHSGSPTDTQYF.

The chain links TRBV6-1 to TRBJ2-1; 15 bases align to TRBD2. After removal of 1 base from V and 8 bases from J, the junction contained 0 bases not matched to a gene. The CDR3 totals 15 residues. CDR1 is MNHNS and CDR2 is SASEGT in the germline V gene. This CDR3 reads CASSEGTSGRDEQFF. The CDR3 DNA is TGTGCCAGCAGTGAAGGGACTAGCGGGAGGGATGAGCAGTTCTTC.

The chain couples TRBV27 to TRBJ1-1, with D possibly being TRBD1 (6 bases). Germline V gives CDR1 MNHEY, CDR2 SMNVEV (reference sequence). The CDR3 totals 14 residues. The V gene lost 1 base and the J gene lost 3 bases, with 9 bases spanning the gap. The CDR3: CASSLYRADTEAFF. Here the CDR3 DNA reads TGTGCCAGCAGTTTATACAGGGCGGACACTGAAGCTTTCTTT.

The V and J genes are TRBV21-1 and TRBJ2-6; the table's TRBD2 call for D was not verified on the DNA. TRBV21-1 is labeled a pseudogene. CDR3 length: 17 amino acids. CDR3 in DNA: TGTGCCAGCAGCAAAGGAACTTGCCGTGATGGGGCCAACGTCCTGACTTTC. Translated: CASSKGTCRDGANVLTF.

This clone has only a few counts. This rearrangement joins TRBV6-4 to TRBJ1-5, with TRBD1 identical over 8 bases. The V and J ends lost 3 bases and 7 bases, in that order; junction bases with no gene match: 5. Germline CDR1 and CDR2: MRHNA and SNTAGT. The CDR3 is 14 residues long. In nucleotides, the CDR3 is TGTGCCAGCAGTGAAGCAGGGGGCCAACAGCCCCAGCATTTT. Encoded protein: CASSEAGGQQPQHF.

This clone was seen once. This sequence joins TRBV7-2 and TRBJ2-1; the D gene is possibly TRBD2 (6 bases). Germline lookup yields CDR1 SGHTA and CDR2 FQGNSA. CDR3 length: 16 residues. V was clipped by 4 bases and J by 0 bases, with 13 bases between them. The CDR3 sequence is CASSSGGAPSYNEQFF. As DNA, the CDR3 is TGTGCCAGCAGCTCTGGCGGGGCCCCCTCCTACAATGAGCAGTTCTTC.

The chain links TRBV5-1 to TRBJ1-5; 7 positions match TRBD1. The germline V gene has CDR1 SGHRS and CDR2 YFSETQ. V trimming: 4 bases; J trimming: 6 bases; junction bases outside the gene matches: 4. This CDR3 spans 13 amino acids. The DNA for the CDR3 is TGCGCCAGCAGCGTGCAGGGGGGTCAGCCCCAGCATTTT. This sequence encodes CASSVQGGQPQHF.

The chain carries TRBV30 and TRBJ1-1, with D unclear. The CDR3 covers 14 residues. Trimming removed 0 bases at V and 0 bases at J, with 8 bases between. Germline-derived CDR1 and CDR2 are GTSNPN and SVGIG (reference sequence). CDR3 residues: CAWSVYRLNTEAFF. In DNA form, the CDR3 reads TGTGCCTGGAGTGTGTATAGATTGAACACTGAAGCTTTCTTT.

This chain connects TRBV5-1 to TRBJ2-3; D remains unclear. Trimming took off 4 bases at V and 1 base at J, with 10 bases between the two ends. Looked up from germline, CDR1 is SGHRS and CDR2 is YFSETQ. The CDR3 length is 14 residues. DNA for the CDR3: TGCGCCAGCAGCCAGGTGGGCCGCACAGATACGCAGTATTTT. This sequence encodes CASSQVGRTDTQYF.

The table lists this clone with a few counts. The chain joins TRBV9 to TRBJ2-1, with a tentative D call TRBD1 (5 bases). The CDR3 is made up of 15 amino acids. The V gene lost 4 bases and the J gene lost 5 bases, with 16 bases spanning the gap. Germline V CDR1 and CDR2: SGDLS, YYNGEE. The CDR3 DNA follows: TGTGCCAGCAGCCCCCGGCAGGGCGGTAACAATGAGCAGTTCTTC. It codes for CASSPRQGGNNEQFF.